This T cell receptor beta chain was captured by sequencing in a study of CD8+ T cells in alopecia areata. Study-wide background: Skin was taken from approximately 6-13-month-old C3H/HeJ graft donors that had spontaneous alopecia and grafted onto roughly 6-10-week-old female C3H/HeJ mice.

cDNA serving as the sequencing template came from extracted, reverse transcribed RNA. Clones were sequenced by immunoSEQ multiplex PCR, and TCRdb holds only the in-frame ones, with some missing. The sample holds about 110,000 clones, and no clone turns up only once. Study-wide results and limits: Normal-skin resident alphabeta T cells also appear among scalp sample sequences.

The sample holds a few counts of this clone. Its antigen is not identified. Each gene name is a mouse one. The observed sequence ends 4 residues before the CDR3 terminus, with the missing tail filled in from the germline J gene. V gave up 1 base and J gave up 2 bases; unmatched junction bases: 1. The CDR3 consists of 15 residues. Germline V lookup: CDR1 NSQYPW, CDR2 LRSPGD (reference sequence). Sequenced material: lesional skin. The receptor was isolated from a C3H/HeJ mouse with alopecia areata. MHC haplotype of the strain: H2-k. The rearrangement uses TRBV1 and TRBJ2-5, with 9 bases fitting TRBD1. Partial CDR3 DNA: TGCACCTGCAGTGCAGCACAGGGGGCCCAAGAC. This encodes CTCSAAQGAQD. The CDR3 reads in full as CTCSAAQGAQDTQYF.